This TCR beta chain was documented in a study of blood T cell repertoires in COVID-19. Study context: There were acute and convalescent COVID-19 samples, and they came from the United States, Italy and Spain.

Profiling relied on immunoSEQ multiplex PCR, and the TCRdb table lists in-frame clones only, not all of them. This sample has 60,000 to 70,000 clones; about 76% occur once, and the top ten carry around 50%. V trimming: 6 bases; J trimming: 6 bases; junction bases outside the gene matches: 7. The CDR3 sequence is 14 residues long. Germline CDR1 ENHRY, CDR2 SYGVKD. Sequencing was performed on peripheral blood. This sequence joins TRBV10-3 and TRBJ2-1, with 8 bases matching TRBD1. This clonotype was obtained from a woman older than 75 with acute or convalescent COVID-19. Here the CDR3 DNA reads TGTGCCATCAGCCGACAGGGGTCGAGCAATGAGCAGTTCTTC. Protein: CAISRQGSSNEQFF.